The clone carrying this T cell receptor (beta chain) has just one count. Its matching antigen is unknown. A much larger clone is a single base away; this may be a read error. Tregs were sorted as CD4+CD25+CD127-/low cells. Study observations and caveats: In terms of TCR gene usage, tumor memory CD4+ T cells clustered together with blood and lymph node memory CD4+ cells, as well as with lymph node naive CD4+ cells. Tumor-infiltrating Treg TCR alpha and beta sequences overlapped most with tumor naive CD4+ T cells, then blood naive.

Constant-region reverse primers amplified full-length variable regions, followed by semi-nested Nested Universal Primer A PCR. TCRdb re-called the 5' RACE reads with MiXCR, one entry per CDR3 protein. The table has approximately 11,000 distinct CDR3 sequences, around 28% seen once; the top ten hold around 3.2%. Looked up from germline, CDR1 is LNHNV and CDR2 is YYDKDF (reference sequence). Trimming pared 4 bases from V and 10 bases from J, leaving 13 bases between. The CDR3 is made up of 13 amino acids. The chain joins TRBV15 to TRBJ2-2; no clear D. This TCR was sampled from a female donor with breast cancer. What was sequenced was Tregs sorted from a lymph node. Written as DNA, the CDR3 is TGTGCCACCAGCACCCGAGTCGCCGTGGAGCTGTTTTTT. Protein sequence: CATSTRVAVELFF.